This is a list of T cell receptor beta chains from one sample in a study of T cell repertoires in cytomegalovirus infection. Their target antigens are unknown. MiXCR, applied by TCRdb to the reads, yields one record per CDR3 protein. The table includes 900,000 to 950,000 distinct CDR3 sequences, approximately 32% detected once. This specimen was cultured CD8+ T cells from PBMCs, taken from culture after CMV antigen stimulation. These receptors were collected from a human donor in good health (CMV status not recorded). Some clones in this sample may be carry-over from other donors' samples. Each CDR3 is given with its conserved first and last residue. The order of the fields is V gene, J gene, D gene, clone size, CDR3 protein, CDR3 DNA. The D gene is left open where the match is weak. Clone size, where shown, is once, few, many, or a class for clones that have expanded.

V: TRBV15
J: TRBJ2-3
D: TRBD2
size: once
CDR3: CATSREPVAGVASTDTQYF
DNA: TGTGCCACCAGCAGAGAGCCGGTAGCGGGGGTGGCATCCACAGATACGCAGTATTTT

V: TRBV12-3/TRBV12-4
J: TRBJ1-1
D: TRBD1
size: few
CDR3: CASPWGRGFYMNTEAFF
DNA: TGTGCCAGCCCCTGGGGCAGGGGGTTCTATATGAACACTGAAGCTTTCTTT

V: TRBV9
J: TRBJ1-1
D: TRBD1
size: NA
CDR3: CASRKQGANTEAFF
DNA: TGTGCCAGCAGAAAACAGGGGGCTAACACTGAAGCTTTCTTT

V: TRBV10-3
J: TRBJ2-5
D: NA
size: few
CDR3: CAISESGGHETQYF
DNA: TGTGCCATCAGTGAGTCTGGAGGACATGAGACCCAGTACTTC

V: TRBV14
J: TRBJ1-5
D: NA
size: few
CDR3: CASSQVRLPNQPQHF
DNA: TGTGCCAGCAGCCAAGTCCGGTTGCCAAATCAGCCCCAGCATTTT

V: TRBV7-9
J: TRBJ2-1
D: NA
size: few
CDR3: CASSPRPGSSYNEQFF
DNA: TGTGCCAGCAGCCCTCGACCGGGAAGCTCCTACAATGAGCAGTTCTTC

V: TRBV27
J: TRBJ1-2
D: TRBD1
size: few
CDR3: CASSLYSQGSHYGYTF
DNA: TGTGCCAGCAGTTTATACTCACAGGGGTCCCACTATGGCTACACCTTC

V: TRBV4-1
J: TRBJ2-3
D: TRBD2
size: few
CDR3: CASSQQKRGTDTQYF
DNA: TGCGCCAGCAGCCAACAGAAGCGGGGGACAGATACGCAGTATTTT

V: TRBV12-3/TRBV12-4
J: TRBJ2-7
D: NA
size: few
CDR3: CASSPGLTAEQYF
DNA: TGTGCCAGCAGCCCGGGACTCACCGCCGAGCAGTACTTC

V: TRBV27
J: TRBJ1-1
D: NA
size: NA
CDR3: CASSFQGSMTEAFF
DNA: TGTGCCAGCAGTTTTCAGGGATCGATGACTGAAGCTTTCTTT

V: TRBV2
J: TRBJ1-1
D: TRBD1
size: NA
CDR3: CASRVDRGQNTEAFF
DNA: TGTGCCAGCAGGGTAGACAGGGGACAGAACACTGAAGCTTTCTTT

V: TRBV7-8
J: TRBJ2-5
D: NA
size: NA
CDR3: CASKLSPANWRETQYF
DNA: TGTGCCAGCAAGCTTAGCCCAGCAAACTGGCGAGAGACCCAGTACTTC

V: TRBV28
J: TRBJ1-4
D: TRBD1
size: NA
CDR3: CASSFRLRDRGPNEKLFF
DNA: TGTGCCAGCAGTTTTCGGCTCCGGGACAGGGGTCCTAATGAAAAACTGTTTTTT

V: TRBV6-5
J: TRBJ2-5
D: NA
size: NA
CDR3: CASAGPQETQYF
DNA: TGTGCCAGCGCGGGGCCACAAGAGACCCAGTACTTC

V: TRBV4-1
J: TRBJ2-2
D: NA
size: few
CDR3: CASSPWDSNTGELFF
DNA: TGCGCCAGCAGCCCGTGGGACTCCAACACCGGGGAGCTGTTTTTT

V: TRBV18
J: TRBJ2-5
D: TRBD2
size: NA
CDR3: CASSSGGFSGAQETQYF
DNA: TGTGCCAGCTCATCGGGAGGTTTTAGCGGGGCTCAAGAGACCCAGTACTTC

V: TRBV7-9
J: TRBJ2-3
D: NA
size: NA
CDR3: CASSLAGRREDTQYF
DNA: TGTGCCAGCAGCTTAGCGGGACGGAGGGAAGACACACAGTATTTT

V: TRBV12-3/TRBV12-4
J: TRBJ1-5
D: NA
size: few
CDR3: CASSLELGYSNQPQHF
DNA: TGTGCCAGCAGTTTAGAGCTGGGCTATAGCAATCAGCCCCAGCATTTT